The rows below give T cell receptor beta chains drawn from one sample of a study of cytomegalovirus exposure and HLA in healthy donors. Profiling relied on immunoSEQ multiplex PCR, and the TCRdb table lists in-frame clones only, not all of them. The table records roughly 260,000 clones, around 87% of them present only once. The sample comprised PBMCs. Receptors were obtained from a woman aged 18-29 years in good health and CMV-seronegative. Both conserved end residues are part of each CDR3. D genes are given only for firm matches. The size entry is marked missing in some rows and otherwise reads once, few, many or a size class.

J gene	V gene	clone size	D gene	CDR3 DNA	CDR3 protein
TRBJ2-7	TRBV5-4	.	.	TGTGCCAGCAGCTTTGGATACAGGGTAACCGAGCAGTACTTC	CASSFGYRVTEQYF
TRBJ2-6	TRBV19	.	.	TGTGCCAGTAGTATCGTTGGGGCCAACGTCCTGACTTTC	CASSIVGANVLTF
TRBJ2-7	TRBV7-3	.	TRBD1	TGTGCCAGCAGCTTAAACAGGGGCCTGCCCTACGAGCAGTACTTC	CASSLNRGLPYEQYF
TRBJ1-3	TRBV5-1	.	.	TGCGCCAGCAGCTTTACCGGGACAACTGGAAACACCATATATTTT	CASSFTGTTGNTIYF
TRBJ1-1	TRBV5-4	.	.	TGTGCCAGCAGCGGGGGGACTGAAGCTTTCTTT	CASSGGTEAFF
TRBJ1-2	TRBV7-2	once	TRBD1	TGTGCCAGCAGCTTAGAAGGGACAGGGGGTAGCTATGGCTACACCTTC	CASSLEGTGGSYGYTF
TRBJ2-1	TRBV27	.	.	TGTGCCAGCAGCCGAACCAGCGGTAACAATGAGCAGTTCTTC	CASSRTSGNNEQFF
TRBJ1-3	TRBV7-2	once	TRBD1	TGTGCCAGCAGCTCGTACAGGGGCTCTGGAAACACCATATATTTT	CASSSYRGSGNTIYF
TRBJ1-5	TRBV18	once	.	TGTGCCAGCTCACCCGCTACTTTATCGGGGGGGAATCAGCCCCAGCATTTT	CASSPATLSGGNQPQHF
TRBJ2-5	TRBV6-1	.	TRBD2	TGTGCCAGCAGTGAAGCGGGCGGGGGAGGACGAGAGACCCAGTACTTC	CASSEAGGGGRETQYF
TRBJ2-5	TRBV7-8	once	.	TGTGCGACGCTAGAAACAGGAACCCCCATTAGGGGCCAGTACTTC	CATLETGTPIRGQYF
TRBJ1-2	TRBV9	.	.	TGTGCCAGCAGCGTAGAAGGACAGATTAACTATGGCTACACCTTC	CASSVEGQINYGYTF
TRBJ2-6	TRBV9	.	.	TGTGCCAGCAGCGTAGCTCTTGGAGGGGCTGGGGCCAACGTCCTGACTTTC	CASSVALGGAGANVLTF
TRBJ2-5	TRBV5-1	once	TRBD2	TGCGCCAGCAGCTTGGCTGGGGGACTAGCAGAGACCCAGTACTTC	CASSLAGGLAETQYF
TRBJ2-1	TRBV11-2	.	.	TGTGCCAGCAGCTCGGGGGGCTTATGGACAGAAGTCAATGAGCAGTTCTTC	CASSSGGLWTEVNEQFF
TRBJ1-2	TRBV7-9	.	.	TGTGCCAGCAGTGAAGGAGTAAACTATGGCTACACCTTC	CASSEGVNYGYTF
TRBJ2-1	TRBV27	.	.	TGTGCCAGCAGTAGAGGGACATACAATGAGCAGTTCTTC	CASSRGTYNEQFF
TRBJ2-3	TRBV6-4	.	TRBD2	TGTGCCAGCAGTGACGCTAGCGGGGGAACAGATACGCAGTATTTT	CASSDASGGTDTQYF
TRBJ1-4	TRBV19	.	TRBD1	TGTGCCAGTAGACCGGGACAGACGAATGAAAAACTGTTTTTT	CASRPGQTNEKLFF
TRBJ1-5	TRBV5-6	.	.	TGTGCCAGCAGCTGGGCGGGGGAGCGACAGCCCCAGCATTTT	CASSWAGERQPQHF
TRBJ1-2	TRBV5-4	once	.	TGTGCCAGCAGCCCGGGAGGCCCCCGGATTGAGGGCTACACCTTC	CASSPGGPRIEGYTF
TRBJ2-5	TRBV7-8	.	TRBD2	TGTGCCAGCAGCTCCAGATGGCGGGGGGCCCGAAGGCGAGAGACCCAGTACTTC	CASSSRWRGARRRETQYF
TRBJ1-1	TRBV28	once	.	TGTGCCAGCAGCACTCCTTGGGGGGGGAACACTGAAGCTTTCTTT	CASSTPWGGNTEAFF
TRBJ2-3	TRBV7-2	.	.	TGTGCCAGCAGCTTAAGAGCTGAGACTAGCACAGATACGCAGTATTTT	CASSLRAETSTDTQYF
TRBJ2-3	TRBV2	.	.	TGTGCCAGCAGGGCGGGCTGGGTGGAGATTACAGATACGCAGTATTTT	CASRAGWVEITDTQYF
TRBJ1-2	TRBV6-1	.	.	TGTGCCAGCACCGCCACCGGGACATCTTATGGCTACACCTTC	CASTATGTSYGYTF
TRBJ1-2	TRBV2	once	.	TGTGCCAGCAGTCCGCTACTATTCGCGGAGGACTATGGCTACACCTTC	CASSPLLFAEDYGYTF
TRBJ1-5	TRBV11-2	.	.	TGTGCCAGCAGCCCAGATAGGGGGCAGCCCCAGCATTTT	CASSPDRGQPQHF
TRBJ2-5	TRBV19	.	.	TGTGCCAGTAGTATTATACCAGGGTGGGAAATAGAGACCCAGTACTTC	CASSIIPGWEIETQYF
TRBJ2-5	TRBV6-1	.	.	TGTGCCAGCAGATTAGGACTACCTCAAGAGACCCAGTACTTC	CASRLGLPQETQYF
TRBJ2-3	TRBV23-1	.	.	TGCGCCAGCAGTCAATCGGGGCGGCTCGTCGGTACGCAGTATTTT	CASSQSGRLVGTQYF
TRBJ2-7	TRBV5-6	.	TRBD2	TGTGCCAGCAGCTTGGATCTAGCGGGGAGAGAGCAGTACTTC	CASSLDLAGREQYF
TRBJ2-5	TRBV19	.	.	TGTGCCAGTAGTATTGGGCAGACCCAGTACTTC	CASSIGQTQYF
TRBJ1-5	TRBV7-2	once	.	TGTGCCAGCAGCTTAGGCGGGGGTGGCAATCAGCCCCAGCATTTT	CASSLGGGGNQPQHF
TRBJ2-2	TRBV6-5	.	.	TGTGCCAGCAAGGAGACGAACACCGGGGAGCTGTTTTTT	CASKETNTGELFF
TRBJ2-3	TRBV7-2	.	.	TGTGCCAGCAGCTTAGCCCTCGGGACAGATACGCAGTATTTT	CASSLALGTDTQYF
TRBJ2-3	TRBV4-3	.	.	TGCGCCAGCAGCCAAGATCGAGGGGGTCTATCGGATACGCAGTATTTT	CASSQDRGGLSDTQYF
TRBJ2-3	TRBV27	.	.	TGTGCCAACAGTTTCCGAATCGGGGATACGCAGTATTTT	CANSFRIGDTQYF
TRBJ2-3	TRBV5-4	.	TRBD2	TGTGCCGGTAACCGGGGGGGAGAAGATACGCAGTATTTT	CAGNRGGEDTQYF
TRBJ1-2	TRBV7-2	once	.	TGTGCCAGCAGCTTAGGAGACAGTAACTATGGCTACACCTTC	CASSLGDSNYGYTF
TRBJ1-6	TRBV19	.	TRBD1	TGTGCCAGTAGTAACCTACAGGGGACCGATTCACCCCTCCACTTT	CASSNLQGTDSPLHF
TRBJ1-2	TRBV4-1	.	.	TGCGCCAGCAGCCAAGATCTCAACAGGAACTATGGCTACACCTTC	CASSQDLNRNYGYTF
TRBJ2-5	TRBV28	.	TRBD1	TGTGCCAGCAGTCCCGCCGGACAGGGCGGGGAGACCCAGTACTTC	CASSPAGQGGETQYF
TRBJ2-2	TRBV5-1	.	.	TGCGCCAGCCGACAGGTGATCACCGGGGAGCTGTTTTTT	CASRQVITGELFF
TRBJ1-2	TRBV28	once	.	TGTGCCAGCAGCTCCCCCCATTACAGGAAAAATAACTATGGCTACACCTTC	CASSSPHYRKNNYGYTF
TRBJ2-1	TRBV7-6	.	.	TGTGCCAGCAGCTTAGCACGCCAGGCTGACAATGAGCAGTTCTTC	CASSLARQADNEQFF
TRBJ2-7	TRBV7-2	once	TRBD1	TGTGCCAGCAGCCCGAGGACAGGGGATTACGAGCAGTACTTC	CASSPRTGDYEQYF
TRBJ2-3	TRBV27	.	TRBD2	TGTGCCAGCAGTCTTATAGCGGGGGGGACAGATACGCAGTATTTT	CASSLIAGGTDTQYF